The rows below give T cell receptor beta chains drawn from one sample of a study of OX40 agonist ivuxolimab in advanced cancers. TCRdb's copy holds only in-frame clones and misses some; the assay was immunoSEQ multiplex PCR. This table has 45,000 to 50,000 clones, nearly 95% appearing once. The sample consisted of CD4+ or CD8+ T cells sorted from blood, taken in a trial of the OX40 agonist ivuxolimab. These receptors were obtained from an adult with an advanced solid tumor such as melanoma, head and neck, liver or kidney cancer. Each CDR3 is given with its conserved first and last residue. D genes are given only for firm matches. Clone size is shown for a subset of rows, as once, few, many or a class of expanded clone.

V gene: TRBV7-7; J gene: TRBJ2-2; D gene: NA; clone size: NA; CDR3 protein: CASSLPRATPNTGELFF; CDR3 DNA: TGTGCCAGCAGCTTACCCAGGGCCACCCCAAACACCGGGGAGCTGTTTTTT
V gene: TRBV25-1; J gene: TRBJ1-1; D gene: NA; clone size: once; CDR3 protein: CASSELEQMNTEAFF; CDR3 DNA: TGTGCCAGCAGTGAATTGGAGCAGATGAACACTGAAGCTTTCTTT
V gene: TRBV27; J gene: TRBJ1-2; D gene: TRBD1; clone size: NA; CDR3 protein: CASSLSITGGYGYTF; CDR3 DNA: TGTGCCAGCAGTTTATCGATAACAGGGGGATATGGCTACACCTTC
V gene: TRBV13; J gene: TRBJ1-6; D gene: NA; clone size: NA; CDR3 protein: CASSLAGGNSPFHF; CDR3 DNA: TGTGCCAGCAGCTTAGCGGGTGGGAATTCACCCTTCCACTTT
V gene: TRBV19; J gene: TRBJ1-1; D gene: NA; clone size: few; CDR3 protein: CASSMTRYTEAFF; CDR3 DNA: TGTGCCAGTAGTATGACCAGATACACTGAAGCTTTCTTT
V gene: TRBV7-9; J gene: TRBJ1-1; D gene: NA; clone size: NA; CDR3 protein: CASSLGATVGEAFF; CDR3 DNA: TGTGCCAGCAGCTTGGGGGCGACGGTGGGTGAAGCTTTCTTT
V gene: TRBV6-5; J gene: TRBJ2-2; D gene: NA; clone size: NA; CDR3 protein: CASSYQGEDTGELFF; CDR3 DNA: TGTGCCAGCAGTTACCAGGGGGAGGACACCGGGGAGCTGTTTTTT
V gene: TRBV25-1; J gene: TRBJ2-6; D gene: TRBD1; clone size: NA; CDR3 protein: CASTTGAGANVLTF; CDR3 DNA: TGTGCCAGCACCACAGGGGCTGGGGCCAACGTCCTGACTTTC
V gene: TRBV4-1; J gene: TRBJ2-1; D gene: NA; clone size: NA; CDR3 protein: CASSQDYLVSRSYNEQFF; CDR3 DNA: TGCGCCAGCAGCCAAGATTATCTCGTAAGCCGATCCTACAATGAGCAGTTCTTC
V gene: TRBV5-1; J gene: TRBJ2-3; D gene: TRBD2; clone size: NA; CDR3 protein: CASSLELAGGGTDTQYF; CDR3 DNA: TGCGCCAGCAGCTTGGAACTAGCGGGGGGTGGAACAGATACGCAGTATTTT
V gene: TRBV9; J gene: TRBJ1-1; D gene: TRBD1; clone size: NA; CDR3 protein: CASSVDGRGKTEAFF; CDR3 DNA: TGTGCCAGCAGCGTAGACGGCAGGGGGAAGACTGAAGCTTTCTTT
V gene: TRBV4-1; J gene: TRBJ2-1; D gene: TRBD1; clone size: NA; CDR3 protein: CASSLTGGSYNEQFF; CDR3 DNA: TGCGCCAGCAGCCTAACAGGGGGCTCCTACAATGAGCAGTTCTTC
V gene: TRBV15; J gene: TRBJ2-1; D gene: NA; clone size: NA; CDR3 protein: CATSRTRSSYNEQFF; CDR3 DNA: TGTGCCACCAGCAGAACTAGGAGCTCCTACAATGAGCAGTTCTTC
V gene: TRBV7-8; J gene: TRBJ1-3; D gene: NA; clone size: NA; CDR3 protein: CASSLDSSGSGNTIYF; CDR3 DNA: TGTGCCAGCAGCTTAGATTCGTCAGGCTCTGGAAACACCATATATTTT
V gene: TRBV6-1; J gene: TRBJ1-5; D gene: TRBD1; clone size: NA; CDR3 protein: CASSSGGEPQHF; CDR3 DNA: TGTGCCAGCAGCTCAGGGGGGGAGCCCCAGCATTTT
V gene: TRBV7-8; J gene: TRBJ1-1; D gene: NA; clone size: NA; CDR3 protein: CASSLGTPAAFF; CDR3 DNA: TGTGCCAGCAGCTTAGGGACACCGGCCGCTTTCTTT
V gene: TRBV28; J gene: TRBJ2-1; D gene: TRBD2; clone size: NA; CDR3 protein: CASSYPNSGEFRSYNEQFF; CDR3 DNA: TGTGCCAGCAGTTATCCCAATAGCGGGGAGTTTCGCTCCTACAATGAGCAGTTCTTC
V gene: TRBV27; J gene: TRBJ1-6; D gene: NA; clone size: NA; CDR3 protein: CASSWAPNNSPLHF; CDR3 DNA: TGTGCCAGCAGTTGGGCACCGAATAATTCACCCCTCCACTTT
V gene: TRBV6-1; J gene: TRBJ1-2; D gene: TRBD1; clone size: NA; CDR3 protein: CASSERDRANYGYTF; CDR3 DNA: TGTGCCAGCAGTGAACGGGACAGGGCTAACTATGGCTACACCTTC
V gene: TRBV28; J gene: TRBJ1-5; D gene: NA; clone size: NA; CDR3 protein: CASSYPERPGQPQHF; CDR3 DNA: TGTGCCAGCAGTTACCCGGAACGGCCGGGTCAGCCCCAGCATTTT
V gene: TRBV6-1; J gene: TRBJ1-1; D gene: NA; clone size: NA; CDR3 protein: CASSSPPWAFF; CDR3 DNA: TGTGCCAGCAGTTCCCCCCCATGGGCTTTCTTT
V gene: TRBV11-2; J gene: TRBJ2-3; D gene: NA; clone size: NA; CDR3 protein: CASSSVLSTDTQYF; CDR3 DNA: TGTGCCAGCAGCTCGGTACTCTCCACAGATACGCAGTATTTT
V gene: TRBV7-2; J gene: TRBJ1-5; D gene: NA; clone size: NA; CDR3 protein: CASSFGGSQPQHF; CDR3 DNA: TGTGCCAGCAGCTTTGGTGGGAGTCAGCCCCAGCATTTT